The 27 T cell receptor beta chains listed next were all sequenced from one sample in a study of blood T cell repertoires in COVID-19. Sequenced by immunoSEQ multiplex PCR; TCRdb stores in-frame clones only, minus some. The table has 150,000 or so clones, approximately 93% seen once. Sequencing input: peripheral blood. These receptors were obtained from an older woman with COVID-19, enrolled during active disease.

This rearrangement joins TRBV4-3 to TRBJ1-1; the D is unclear. V was clipped by 4 bases and J by 0 bases, with 6 bases between them. The germline V gene has CDR1 LGHNA and CDR2 YSLEER. CDR3 length: 13 residues. The CDR3 DNA reads TGCGCCAGCAGCCCCCGGGTGAACACTGAAGCTTTCTTT. Protein sequence: CASSPRVNTEAFF.

The rearrangement joins TRBV6-2 or TRBV6-3 to TRBJ2-5, with 8 bases matching TRBD1. Trimming removed 4 bases from V and 4 bases from J; junction bases left unmatched: 8. This CDR3 is 15 amino acids long. Germline V gene lookup returns CDR1 MNHEY and CDR2 SVGEGT. CDR3 bases: TGTGCCAGCAGTTCGGTCAGGGGGCGAAGAGAGACCCAGTACTTC. The encoded protein is CASSSVRGRRETQYF.

The chain links TRBV3-1 (or the pseudogene TRBV3-2) to TRBJ2-3; tentatively, D is TRBD2 (6 bases). Germline-derived CDR1 and CDR2 are LGHDT and YNNKEL (reference sequence). V gave up 5 bases and J gave up 0 bases, with 12 bases separating them. CDR3 length: 15 residues. Written as DNA, the CDR3 is TGTGCCAGCAGCAGTACTAGCTCTAGCACAGATACGCAGTATTTT. Translation gives CASSSTSSSTDTQYF.

The chain combines TRBV18 with TRBJ2-1; maybe TRBD2 (5 bases). Per germline, CDR1 KGHSH and CDR2 LQKENI. CDR3 size: 16 residues. Trimming removed 6 bases at V and 7 bases at J, with 22 bases between. Here the CDR3 reads CASSTSVAGVGNEQFF. CDR3 nucleotide sequence: TGTGCCAGCTCCACTTCAGTTGCGGGCGTGGGAAATGAGCAGTTCTTC.

This chain uses TRBV7-3 with TRBJ1-2; the match to TRBD1 covers 7 bases. The CDR3 has 16 amino acids. In germline, CDR1 is SGHTA, CDR2 FQGTGA. V gave up 5 bases and J gave up 4 bases; unmatched junction bases: 13. The CDR3 sequence is CASSPVPGQTIYGYTF. The CDR3 nucleotides read TGTGCCAGCAGCCCCGTCCCGGGACAGACAATCTATGGCTACACCTTC.

The V call is TRBV5-1, the J call TRBJ2-3; maybe TRBD2 (5 bases). The CDR3 loop spans 17 amino acids. Trimming removed 0 bases at V and 0 bases at J, with 14 bases between. The germline gives CDR1 SGHRS, CDR2 YFSETQ. The CDR3, as DNA: TGCGCCAGCAGCTTGGCCGTCGCGGGCACTAGCACAGATACGCAGTATTTT. Amino acid sequence: CASSLAVAGTSTDTQYF.

V and J are TRBV9 and TRBJ1-2; D perhaps matches TRBD1 (6 bases). This CDR3 has 16 residues. V lost 3 bases, J lost 4 bases, and 19 bases lay in between. Germline V gene data show CDR1 as SGDLS and CDR2 as YYNGEE. In DNA, the CDR3 is TGTGCCAGCAGCGCCGAGTTTTGGACAGACCTCTATGGCTACACCTTC. This gives the protein CASSAEFWTDLYGYTF.

The J gene is TRBJ1-5, the V gene TRBV6-2 or TRBV6-3; maybe TRBD1 (6 bases). This CDR3 comprises 17 residues. V shed 1 base and J shed 4 bases, with 17 bases lying between them. Germline V gene data show CDR1 as MNHEY and CDR2 as SVGEGT. The DNA of the CDR3 is TGTGCCAGCAGTTACTACAGGGTAGCGGGTCAAAATCAGCCCCAGCATTTT. Amino acids: CASSYYRVAGQNQPQHF.

This clone is a singleton in its sample. V is TRBV11-2 and J is TRBJ1-2; no clear D gene. V gave up 3 bases and J gave up 2 bases, with 7 bases separating them. CDR3 size: 13 residues. Per germline, CDR1 SGHAT and CDR2 FQNNGV. The CDR3: CASSFSGNYGYTF. CDR3 coding DNA: TGTGCCAGCAGCTTCTCCGGGAACTATGGCTACACCTTC.

The chain recombines TRBV18 with TRBJ1-1; D may be TRBD1 (6 bases). V lost 4 bases, J lost 1 base, and 10 bases lay in between. Germline values: CDR1 KGHSH, CDR2 LQKENI. CDR3 length: 14 residues. DNA of the CDR3: TGTGCCAGCTCACAGACAGGAGCGAACACTGAAGCTTTCTTT. Its translation: CASSQTGANTEAFF.

The V call is TRBV19, the J call TRBJ1-4, with TRBD1 matching 8 bases. This CDR3 is built from 14 residues. J lost 5 bases, V lost 7 bases, and 6 bases had no gene match. Germline V CDR1 and CDR2: LNHDA, SQIVND (reference sequence). The CDR3 region is CASNNRGTNEKLFF. The CDR3 DNA sequence: TGTGCCAGTAATAACAGGGGGACAAATGAAAAACTGTTTTTT.

The J gene is TRBJ1-1, the V gene TRBV3-1 (or the pseudogene TRBV3-2), with D uncertain. This CDR3 has 11 residues. Germline V gene data show CDR1 as LGHDT and CDR2 as YNNKEL (reference sequence). Trimming stripped 1 base from V and 11 bases from J, with 8 bases between. The CDR3 DNA follows: TGTGCCAGCAGCCAAGGAGGGCGGGCTTTCTTT. This gives the protein CASSQGGRAFF.

This sequence joins TRBV27 and TRBJ2-4; perhaps TRBD1 as D (6 bases). The CDR3 totals 15 residues. In germline, CDR1 is MNHEY, CDR2 SMNVEV (reference sequence). Trimming took off 6 bases at V and 1 base at J, with 13 bases between the two ends. CDR3 sequence reads: CASRSWGRAKNIQYF. The CDR3 nucleotides are TGTGCCAGCAGAAGCTGGGGGCGGGCCAAAAACATTCAGTACTTC.

This clone was seen once. V is TRBV27 and J is TRBJ1-2; tentative D call: TRBD1 (6 bases). The CDR3 has 14 residues. V lost 5 bases and J 4 bases, leaving 14 bases between the germline ends. Germline-derived CDR1 and CDR2 are MNHEY and SMNVEV (reference sequence). The CDR3 protein is CASSIQGGGYGYTF. The DNA for the CDR3 is TGTGCCAGCAGTATACAGGGTGGGGGCTATGGCTACACCTTC.

This rearrangement joins TRBV19 to TRBJ1-1; D is perhaps TRBD1 (6 bases). The CDR3 runs to 15 residues. Germline-derived CDR1 and CDR2 are LNHDA and SQIVND (reference sequence). V was clipped by 4 bases and J by 0 bases, with 12 bases between them. Here the CDR3 DNA reads TGTGCCAGTAGTAGGGGGGGGACAATGAACACTGAAGCTTTCTTT. It codes for CASSRGGTMNTEAFF.

Details on this clone: This sample also contains other DNA sequences that code for the same CDR3. The chain employs TRBV30 and TRBJ1-5; D may be TRBD1 (6 bases). Trimming cost V 0 bases and J 5 bases, with 8 bases left between them. Germline CDR1 reads GTSNPN; CDR2 reads SVGIG (reference sequence). This CDR3 comprises 13 residues. Here the CDR3 reads CAWSVGGDQPQHF. The CDR3 DNA follows: TGTGCCTGGAGTGTAGGGGGGGATCAGCCCCAGCATTTT.

The CDR3 DNA reads TGTGCCTGGAGTGTTGGACAGGGGCGGACTGAAGCTTTCTTT. It specifies CAWSVGQGRTEAFF. The chain employs TRBV30 and TRBJ1-1; TRBD1 matches 9 bases. V was clipped by 0 bases and J by 5 bases; unmatched bases: 4. The length of the CDR3 is 14 residues. CDR1 and CDR2 from the germline V gene are GTSNPN and SVGIG (reference sequence).

This sequence joins TRBV19 and TRBJ1-5; 8 bases match TRBD1. The CDR3 extends over 15 amino acids. CDR1 LNHDA and CDR2 SQIVND come from the germline V gene (reference sequence). V shed 3 bases, J shed 6 bases, and the junction held 7 bases outside the gene matches. CDR3 region: CASSMRQGKSQPQHF. In DNA form, the CDR3 reads TGTGCCAGTAGTATGCGACAGGGGAAGAGTCAGCCCCAGCATTTT.

V is TRBV11-2 and J is TRBJ2-2; the D gene is possibly TRBD2 (5 bases). The germline gives CDR1 SGHAT, CDR2 FQNNGV. Trimming took 0 bases from V and 7 from J, leaving 6 bases between them. The CDR3 covers 13 residues. This CDR3 is CASSLDRDGELFF. DNA of the CDR3: TGTGCCAGCAGCTTAGATCGGGACGGGGAGCTGTTTTTT.

V and J are TRBV7-2 and TRBJ1-1; D might be TRBD1 (5 bases). Trimming pared 2 bases from V and 4 bases from J, leaving 14 bases between. The germline V gene encodes CDR1 SGHTA and CDR2 FQGNSA. The CDR3 is 15 amino acids. The CDR3 protein is CASSLYGAGGTEAFF. The CDR3 coding sequence is TGTGCCAGCAGCTTATATGGGGCCGGGGGCACTGAAGCTTTCTTT.

The chain carries TRBV6-5 and TRBJ2-7, with 7 bases lining up with TRBD2. The junction had 4 bases not matched to a gene; V was cut back by 5 bases and J by 6 bases. The CDR3 contains 12 residues. Germline V gene lookup returns CDR1 MNHEY and CDR2 SVGAGI. In DNA, the CDR3 is TGTGCCAGCAGTAAACCGGGGGGCGAGCAGTACTTC. Encoded protein: CASSKPGGEQYF.

The rearrangement uses TRBV9 and TRBJ2-1; the match to TRBD1 covers 10 bases. This CDR3 has 16 residues. J was trimmed by 9 bases and V by 0 bases; bases with no gene match: 9. CDR1 SGDLS and CDR2 YYNGEE come from the germline V gene. CDR3 coding DNA: TGTGCCAGCAGCGTAGGGGGACAGGGGAACTTAGTTGAGCAGTTCTTC. Its translation is CASSVGGQGNLVEQFF. The full variable domain, completed using reference TRBV9 and TRBJ2-1, is DSGVTQTPKHLITATGQRVTLRCSPRSGDLSVYWYQQSLDQGLQFLIQYYNGEERAKGNILERFSAQQFPDLHSELNLSSLELGDSALYFCASSVGGQGNLVEQFFGPGTRLTVL.

The V call is TRBV5-4, the J call TRBJ1-4; D may be TRBD1 (5 bases). Germline V gene sequence: CDR1 SGHNT, CDR2 YYREEE (reference sequence). The CDR3 contains 14 residues. V gave up 0 bases and J gave up 4 bases, with 7 bases separating them. The DNA for the CDR3 is TGTGCCAGCAGCTTGGAAGGGGTTAATGAAAAACTGTTTTTT. This sequence encodes CASSLEGVNEKLFF. Combining the CDR3 with reference TRBV5-4 and TRBJ1-4 gives the whole variable domain ETGVTQSPTHLIKTRGQQVTLRCSSQSGHNTVSWYQQALGQGPQFIFQYYREEENGRGNFPPRFSGLQFPNYSSELNVNALELDDSALYLCASSLEGVNEKLFFGSGTQLSVL.

J is TRBJ1-1 and V is TRBV4-3; D is possibly TRBD1 (5 bases). The CDR3 is 15 residues long. Trimming left V 0 bases short and J 4 bases short, with 12 bases between. CDR1 and CDR2 from the germline V gene are LGHNA and YSLEER. CDR3 DNA sequence: TGCGCCAGCAGCCAAGAAATGACAGCCAGCACTGAAGCTTTCTTT. Translated: CASSQEMTASTEAFF.

The J gene is TRBJ1-1, the V gene TRBV14; the D gene is possibly TRBD1 (6 bases). Trimming took off 4 bases at V and 7 bases at J, with 16 bases between the two ends. This CDR3 contains 14 residues. Germline V gives CDR1 SGHDN, CDR2 FVKESK. CDR3 sequence reads: CASSRTHEGVEAFF. CDR3 nucleotide sequence: TGTGCCAGCAGCCGGACACACGAGGGGGTTGAAGCTTTCTTT.

Only one count was recorded for this clone. The chain employs TRBV27 and TRBJ2-7; 7 nucleotides line up with TRBD1. The CDR3 has 13 amino acids. Germline V lookup: CDR1 MNHEY, CDR2 SMNVEV (reference sequence). The trim removed 5 bases at V and 3 bases at J, leaving 4 bases unmatched. DNA of the CDR3: TGTGCCAGCAGTCGACAGGGTAACTACGAGCAGTACTTC. Residues: CASSRQGNYEQYF.

The chain uses TRBV12-5 and TRBJ2-2; TRBD2 agrees at 8 bases. The CDR3 consists of 16 residues. Germline CDR1 is LGHNT and CDR2 is FRNRAP. V dropped 3 bases and J dropped 6; count of bases not matched to a gene: 9. The CDR3 DNA sequence: TGTGCTAGTGGTTTAGCCGGGACTAGAGAACCCGGGGAGCTGTTTTTT. Its translation: CASGLAGTREPGELFF.